This T cell receptor beta chain was identified in a study of blood T cells in healthy people across ages (dated by TCRdb to between 2015 and 2016). Regarding the research as a whole: In model experiments, template switching captured about one uniquely barcoded TCR beta cDNA molecule for every two T cells. To track age-related changes in TCR beta repertoire diversity, the study relied on deep sequencing normalized with unique cDNA molecular identifiers. Using the same blood draw, the study looked at two additional independent replicas of 1 million unique cDNA reads for two donors, one aged 18 to 30 and the other aged 80 or older. The donors were divided into four age groups: young (average approximately 15 years), middle-aged (over 35), aged (approximately 62) and long-lived (82). To avoid experimental bias, donors of different ages were randomly spread across the sequencing lanes. What the work shows at the level of the full study, not this receptor alone: The CMV infection status of donors was not known, potentially confounding age-related changes in expanded clonotypes. Compared with the aged group, the long-lived group had more naive CD4+ T cells, fewer expanded clones and increased TCR diversity, a pattern suggesting age selection. Since profiling was done on bulk unsorted PBMCs, naive and antigen-experienced compartments could not be conclusively compared. As age increased, observed TCR beta diversity per million T cells dropped in a roughly linear way, and a significant reduction was already evident by age about 36. Estimates of total diversity from one million sequenced T cells were regarded as lower bounds and underestimates. The percentage of naive T cells measured by flow cytometry correlated strongly with observed TCR beta diversity.

The library was obtained by 5' RACE. Sequencing was performed on an Illumina HiSeq 2500. The second PCR ran for roughly 7 to 12 cycles and used a J-beta primer mix along with a sample-barcoded 5' primer. A template-switch 5' adaptor carrying 12 random nucleotides introduced a unique molecular identifier onto each TCR beta cDNA molecule. Each sample yielded at least 3 million CDR3-containing paired-end reads. The Mint cDNA synthesis kit, primed by a TRBC-specific oligonucleotide, was used to synthesize first-strand cDNA from all RNA. Following uracil-DNA glycosylase treatment, a first 18-cycle PCR with universal primers M1SS and BC2_uni_R was performed on all cDNA. Turning to the authors' computational methods: Each sample was normalized by randomly selecting 1 million high-quality reads, each carrying a distinct molecular identifier. Reads with shared molecular identifiers were discarded instead of being binned into consensus sequences. MiTCR, run with a Q25 quality threshold and the strictest error-elimination algorithm, handled CDR3 identification, clonotype clustering and error correction. A nonparametric unseen species model with Euler transformation was used to estimate a lower bound on total TCR beta diversity. TCRdb took the public reads, trimmed them with fastp at Q25, ran MiXCR for clone calling and kept in-frame beta chains. Each entry merges the rows of one CDR3 protein and shows their most common DNA and genes. The V and J calls come from TCRdb's annotation, not from the publication. Counted in this sample were around 750,000 distinct CDR3 sequences; roughly 53% of them appeared once. Roughly 37% of the sample is held by the ten biggest clonotypes.

The donors were under 40 Caucasian individuals from Russia, aged roughly 6 to 100 years, who were systemically healthy. Each donor gave about 10 milliliters of peripheral blood, drawn into EDTA-treated Vacutainer tubes. PBMCs were isolated by Ficoll-Paque density-gradient centrifugation, with at least 6.5 million obtained per sample. Total RNA, at least 5.5 micrograms per sample, was extracted from PBMCs with Trizol reagent. The percentages of naive CD45RAhigh/CD27high T cells were determined by flow cytometry on a PBMC aliquot from every donor. This clonotype was picked up a small number of times. Its specific antigen is unknown. Base qualities are missing; no much larger clone stands one base away. V gives up 4 bases and J gives up 1 base, and the segment between their germline ends measures 7 bases. The CDR3 runs 14 amino acids, cysteine and phenylalanine included. Only CDR3 DNA is held: 42 bases, read in frame from base 1. The germline V gene (reference sequence) yields LGHDT for CDR1 and YNNKEL for CDR2.

The chain is made from TRBV3-1 and TRBJ2-2, with the identity of the D gene unclear. The sequence derives from a man older than 75 in good health. The sample consisted of blood. Read as DNA, the sequence is TGTGCCAGCAGCCCTCTCTGGAACACCGGGGAGCTGTTTTTT. It encodes CASSPLWNTGELFF.